This T cell receptor (beta chain) appears in the sequencing data of a study of identical twins. Overall study results and limits: Insertions were fewer in abundant cord blood beta clonotypes, whereas memory repertoires showed none of this pattern. The models gave estimates that fell short of the out-of-frame TCR alpha sharing seen in monozygotic twins. Sequences that were out-of-frame, alpha and twin-shared displayed an excess of low generation probability.

MiXCR, run by TCRdb on the 5' RACE reads, gives a single entry per CDR3 protein. This sample has 500,000 to 600,000 distinct CDR3 sequences, with approximately 22% found just once. This clonotype was observed a handful of times. What it binds is unknown. The same sample was also studied in work on T cells expressing NK-cell markers.

The TCR was taken from a woman under 30 in good health. The sequenced material came from CD4+ T cells sorted from blood.

As DNA, the CDR3 is TGCAGTGCTGGGGAAAGACAGGGAGGATCCTACGAGCAGTACTTC. Translation gives CSAGERQGGSYEQYF. The chain joins TRBV20-1 to TRBJ2-7; maybe TRBD1 (7 bases). Per the germline V gene, CDR1 is DFQATT and CDR2 is SNEGSKA (reference sequence). The CDR3 covers 15 residues. Trimming stripped 5 bases from V and 1 base from J, with 18 bases between.